This T cell receptor beta chain is from a study of post-analysis software for immune sequencing data. Findings and limits, study-wide: When patients were compared with controls, a handful of TRBV segments were more frequent, TRBV5-6, TRBV5-1 and TRBV20-1 among them. Strong co-clustering by F measure was seen for same-batch samples.

Worth noting for this clonotype: Antigen unknown.

Researchers reported that TCR beta cDNA libraries carried unique molecular identifiers. Each sample of roughly 0.95 to 10 million input T cells yielded 500,000 or so cDNA molecules, so each molecule approximated one T cell. Each CDR3 protein is one row after TCRdb ran MiXCR on the PCR reads. The sample lists 750,000 to 950,000 distinct CDR3 sequences, 46% occurring once. The length of the CDR3 is 18 residues. Germline V lookup: CDR1 SGHDN, CDR2 FVKESK. The V segment lost 0 bases and the J segment 4 bases; nucleotides outside the gene matches: 10. This chain connects TRBV14 to TRBJ2-3; 10 positions agree with TRBD2. Sample: blood. The TCR originated in a girl under 18 with multiple sclerosis. Here the CDR3 DNA reads TGTGCCAGCAGCCAAGATCTCTTCCTAGCGGGAGTTGCAGATACGCAGTATTTT. Translating gives CASSQDLFLAGVADTQYF.